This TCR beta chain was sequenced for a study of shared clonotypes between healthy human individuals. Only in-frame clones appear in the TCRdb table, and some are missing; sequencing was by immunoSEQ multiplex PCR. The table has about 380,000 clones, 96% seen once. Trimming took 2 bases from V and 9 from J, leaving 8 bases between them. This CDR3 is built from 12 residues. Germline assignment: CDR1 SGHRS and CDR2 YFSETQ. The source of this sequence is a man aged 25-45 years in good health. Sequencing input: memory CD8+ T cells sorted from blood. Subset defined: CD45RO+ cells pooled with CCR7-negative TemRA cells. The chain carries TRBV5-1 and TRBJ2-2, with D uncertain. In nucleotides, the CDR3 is TGCGCCAGCAGCTTCCCCTACCGGGAGCTGTTTTTT. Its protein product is CASSFPYRELFF.